This TCR beta chain came from a study of cytomegalovirus exposure and HLA in healthy donors. Study overall: Earlier work reported 100 million or so unique TCR beta sequences from approximately 180 million T cells.

Vbeta (60) and Jbeta (13) primers were used in the PCR. This table comes from immunoSEQ multiplex PCR, and its TCRdb copy is limited to in-frame clones, with some not included. The data show about 190,000 clones, approximately 80% seen once. Regarding this clone: As yet, its antigen is unknown.

Study observations and caveats: The authors later linked a missense DCLRE1C variant to TCR beta V- and J-gene trimming. Sequencing depth roughly uniform across donors was assumed in presence/absence analyses. In a later analysis, specific HLA alleles were associated with around 17,000 TCR beta sequences at a 0.05 false discovery rate.

The V gene lost 4 bases and the J gene lost 5 bases, with 10 bases spanning the gap. The CDR3 runs 13 residues. The germline V gene encodes CDR1 SGHDT and CDR2 YYEEEE. The sequencing sample was made of PBMCs. The chain carries TRBV5-6 and TRBJ2-1; D uncertain. This sequence was found in a woman aged 45-59 years in good health and CMV-seropositive. CDR3 coding DNA: TGTGCCAGCAGCCCCGTTGCGAACAATGAGCAGTTCTTC. It specifies CASSPVANNEQFF.